This T cell receptor (beta chain) was found in a study of cytomegalovirus exposure and HLA in healthy donors. Study-level results: The study designated over 150 TCR beta chains cytomegalovirus-associated. Looking again later, the authors saw that most CMV-associated TCR beta chains seemed HLA-restricted. In vitro, a few CMV-associated chains proved specific for CMV antigens. The authors later linked a missense DCLRE1C variant to TCR beta V- and J-gene trimming.

Trimming at V came to 4 bases and at J to 1 base, leaving 15 bases not matched to a gene. The germline V gene encodes CDR1 SGHNT and CDR2 YYREEE (reference sequence). The CDR3 consists of 18 residues. To note about this clone: Its antigen is undetermined.

The PCR made use of 60 Vbeta and 13 Jbeta primers. TCRdb's copy holds only in-frame clones and misses some; the assay was immunoSEQ multiplex PCR. The sample data list roughly 150,000 clones. Sequencing was done on a sample of PBMCs. This receptor was taken from a woman between 50 and 59 years old in good health and CMV-seronegative. This chain links TRBV5-4 with TRBJ2-7, with 9 bases aligning to TRBD2. CDR3 amino acids: CASSPAAGGALASYEQYF. CDR3 nucleotides: TGTGCCAGCAGCCCCGCGGCGGGGGGGGCTTTGGCATCCTACGAGCAGTACTTC.